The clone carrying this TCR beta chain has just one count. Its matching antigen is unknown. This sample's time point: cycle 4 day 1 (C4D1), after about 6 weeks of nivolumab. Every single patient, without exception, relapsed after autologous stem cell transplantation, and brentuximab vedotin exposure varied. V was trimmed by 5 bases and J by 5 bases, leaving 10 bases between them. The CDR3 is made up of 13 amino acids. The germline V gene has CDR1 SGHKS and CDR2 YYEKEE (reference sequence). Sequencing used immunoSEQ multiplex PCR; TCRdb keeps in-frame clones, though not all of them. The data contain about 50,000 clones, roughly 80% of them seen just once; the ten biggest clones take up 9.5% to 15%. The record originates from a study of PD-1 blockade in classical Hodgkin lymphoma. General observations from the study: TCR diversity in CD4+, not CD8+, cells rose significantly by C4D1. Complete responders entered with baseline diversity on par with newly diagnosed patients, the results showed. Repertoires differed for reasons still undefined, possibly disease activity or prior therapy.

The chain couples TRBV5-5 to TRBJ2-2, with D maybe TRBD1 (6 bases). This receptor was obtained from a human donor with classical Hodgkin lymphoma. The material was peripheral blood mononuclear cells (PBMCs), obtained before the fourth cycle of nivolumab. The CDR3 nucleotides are TGTGCCAGCAGGCTTACAGGGACCGGGGAGCTGTTTTTT. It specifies CASRLTGTGELFF.